Presented here are 26 T cell receptor beta chains from one specimen sequenced in a study of cytomegalovirus exposure and HLA in healthy donors. Measured with immunoSEQ multiplex PCR; TCRdb has only the in-frame clones, and not every one. The sample holds 120,000 to 150,000 clones, approximately 91% seen once. Sequencing input: PBMCs. These receptors were obtained from a man younger than 35 in good health and CMV-seronegative.

V usage is TRBV11-2 and J usage is TRBJ2-5, with 14 bases that match TRBD2. Germline trimming cut 4 bases from V and 4 bases from J; bases unmatched to any gene: 5. This CDR3 is built from 16 residues. Germline V gene lookup returns CDR1 SGHAT and CDR2 FQNNGV. The CDR3 is CASSSRLAGGSETQYF. DNA for the CDR3: TGTGCCAGCAGCTCCAGACTAGCGGGGGGGTCAGAGACCCAGTACTTC.

V gene TRBV6-5 combines with J gene TRBJ2-7; 8 nucleotides align to TRBD2. Germline V lookup: CDR1 MNHEY, CDR2 SVGAGI. The V and J ends lost 2 bases and 7 bases, in that order; junction bases with no gene match: 7. CDR3 length: 14 residues. The CDR3 bases are TGTGCCAGCAGTTACATCGGGGGGGACTGGGAGCAGTACTTC. Amino acids: CASSYIGGDWEQYF.

CDR3 in DNA: TGTGCCAGTATAGAGGGGACAGGGGCGAACACCGGGGAGCTGTTTTTT. Its translation is CASIEGTGANTGELFF. The chain combines TRBV19 with TRBJ2-2; TRBD1 agrees at 10 bases. The CDR3 totals 16 residues. V was clipped by 7 bases and J by 0 bases; unmatched bases: 5. The germline gives CDR1 LNHDA, CDR2 SQIVND (reference sequence).

The rearrangement joins TRBV9 to TRBJ2-5, with 9 positions matching TRBD1. This CDR3 has 14 amino acids. Trimming at V came to 3 bases and at J to 5 bases, leaving 5 bases not matched to a gene. From germline, CDR1 is SGDLS and CDR2 YYNGEE. CDR3 coding DNA: TGTGCCAGCAGCGCGGGACAGGGTTGGGAGACCCAGTACTTC. The encoded protein is CASSAGQGWETQYF.

This chain connects TRBV7-9 to TRBJ2-7, with D possibly matching TRBD2 (6 bases). This CDR3 is built from 15 residues. Trimming removed 1 base at V and 3 bases at J, with 13 bases between. Germline CDR1 SEHNR, CDR2 FQNEAQ (reference sequence). CDR3 protein: CASSLGLTGVYEQYV. The CDR3 DNA sequence: TGTGCCAGCAGCTTAGGACTAACGGGAGTCTACGAGCAGTACGTC.

This clone was counted only a few times. V is TRBV6-5 and J is TRBJ2-1, with D tentatively TRBD1 (6 bases). CDR3 size: 14 residues. CDR1 and CDR2 (germline): MNHEY, SVGAGI. Trimming took 2 bases from V and 3 from J, leaving 8 bases between them. The CDR3 sequence is CASSYGTFYNEQFF. As DNA, the CDR3 is TGTGCCAGCAGTTACGGGACATTCTACAATGAGCAGTTCTTC.

The chain is built from TRBV2 and TRBJ2-5; a weak D match, TRBD2 (6 bases). V lost 8 bases, J lost 7 bases, and 17 bases lay in between. The CDR3 runs 13 residues. Germline-derived CDR1 and CDR2 are SNHLY and FYNNEI. In DNA, the CDR3 is TGTGCCAGCGATCTGGTCGGGGGTGCGACCCAGTACTTC. Translation gives CASDLVGGATQYF.

The chain employs TRBV6-5 and TRBJ1-2; D remains unclear. V was clipped by 0 bases and J by 7 bases, with 9 bases between them. Germline CDR1 is MNHEY and CDR2 is SVGAGI. The CDR3 has 13 amino acids. The DNA for the CDR3 is TGTGCCAGCAGTTACTCGGCAGCGTCTGGCTACACCTTC. Protein product: CASSYSAASGYTF.

The V gene is TRBV21-1, the J gene TRBJ1-5; TRBD1, the table's D call, lacks a check against the DNA. TRBV21-1 corresponds to a pseudogene. The CDR3 length is 18 residues. This CDR3 is CASSALKDRDRAHQPQHF. For the CDR3, the DNA is TGTGCCAGCAGCGCTCTTAAGGACCGGGACAGGGCCCATCAGCCCCAGCATTTT.

This chain joins TRBV2 and TRBJ2-7; 7 bases map to TRBD1. The V segment lost 3 bases and the J segment 2 bases; nucleotides outside the gene matches: 10. The CDR3 covers 16 residues. The germline gives CDR1 SNHLY, CDR2 FYNNEI. CDR3 amino acids: CASSEHRTGIPYEQYV. The CDR3 DNA reads as TGTGCCAGCAGTGAGCACCGGACAGGTATCCCCTACGAGCAGTACGTC.

The V and J genes are TRBV9 and TRBJ1-3; TRBD1 aligns across 7 bases. The CDR3 totals 16 residues. Germline CDR1 is SGDLS and CDR2 is YYNGEE. V shed 6 bases, J shed 0 bases, and the junction held 9 bases outside the gene matches. In DNA form, the CDR3 reads TGTGCCAGCACCCCGGGACAGCGACTCTCTGGAAACACCATATATTTT. It encodes CASTPGQRLSGNTIYF. Supplemented by reference TRBV9 and TRBJ1-3, the full variable domain reads DSGVTQTPKHLITATGQRVTLRCSPRSGDLSVYWYQQSLDQGLQFLIQYYNGEERAKGNILERFSAQQFPDLHSELNLSSLELGDSALYFCASTPGQRLSGNTIYFGEGSWLTVV.

The V and J genes are TRBV7-9 and TRBJ1-4, with 9 bases matching TRBD1. V shed 2 bases and J 2 bases; nucleotides not matched to a gene: 6. Germline CDR1 SEHNR, CDR2 FQNEAQ (reference sequence). The CDR3 sequence is 17 residues long. The CDR3 DNA sequence: TGTGCCAGCAGCTTACAGGACAGGGGACGGACTAATGAAAAACTGTTTTTT. Its protein product is CASSLQDRGRTNEKLFF.

The chain combines TRBV14 with TRBJ1-1; TRBD1 matches 7 bases. CDR1 and CDR2 from the germline V gene are SGHDN and FVKESK. The CDR3 totals 16 residues. With 3 bases clipped from V and 3 bases from J, the junction kept 10 bases outside the gene matches. The chain's CDR3 is CASSHIQGLPDTEAFF. The CDR3 DNA sequence: TGTGCCAGCAGCCACATACAGGGGCTTCCGGACACTGAAGCTTTCTTT.

The rearrangement joins TRBV2 to TRBJ2-1, with D perhaps TRBD2 (6 bases). Germline assignment: CDR1 SNHLY and CDR2 FYNNEI. The CDR3 loop spans 19 amino acids. V lost 2 bases, J lost 4 bases, and 24 bases lay in between. The CDR3 sequence: CASSERDKLRLVRYNEQFF. For the CDR3, the DNA is TGTGCCAGCAGTGAAAGGGATAAATTACGACTAGTAAGGTACAATGAGCAGTTCTTC.

The V and J genes are TRBV10-2 and TRBJ1-2, with TRBD1 matching over 7 bases. Germline V gene lookup returns CDR1 WSHSY and CDR2 SAAADI. The CDR3 length is 13 residues. V was clipped by 2 bases and J by 3 bases; unmatched bases: 0. The CDR3 nucleotides read TGCGCCAGCAGTGAGACAGGGGACTATGGCTACACCTTC. It is translated as CASSETGDYGYTF.

The chain is built from TRBV9 and TRBJ1-6; no definite D call. CDR1 is SGDLS and CDR2 is YYNGEE in the germline V gene. The CDR3 has 17 residues. Trimming cost V 4 bases and J 1 base, with 15 bases left between them. CDR3 sequence reads: CASSPRARLSYNSPLHF. DNA of the CDR3: TGTGCCAGCAGCCCGAGAGCTAGGCTATCCTATAATTCACCCCTCCACTTT.

On this clone itself: Other DNA sequences from this sample encode an identical CDR3 as well. V is TRBV9 and J is TRBJ2-5, with 7 positions matching TRBD2. The ends lost 0 bases at V and 1 base at J; junction bases unmatched: 9. Germline V gene lookup returns CDR1 SGDLS and CDR2 YYNGEE. The CDR3 totals 17 residues. CDR3 bases: TGTGCCAGCAGCGTAGGCCTAGCTGGGGGGGGCCAAGAGACCCAGTACTTC. It specifies CASSVGLAGGGQETQYF.

This chain links TRBV19 with TRBJ2-5; TRBD2 matches at 12 bases. V lost 5 bases to trimming and J lost 3 bases; unmatched junction nucleotides: 10. The CDR3 consists of 17 residues. CDR1 is LNHDA, CDR2 SQIVND, per germline (reference sequence). DNA of the CDR3: TGTGCCAGTAGTCTGCTAGCGGGAGGGATTGGGAAAGAGACCCAGTACTTC. Its translation is CASSLLAGGIGKETQYF.

This chain joins TRBV6-5 and TRBJ1-5, with 7 bases lining up with TRBD1. The CDR3 sequence is 14 residues long. The V segment lost 6 bases and the J segment 2 bases; nucleotides outside the gene matches: 4. CDR1 MNHEY and CDR2 SVGAGI come from the germline V gene. DNA for the CDR3: TGTGCCAGCAGAGGGGGCAACGGCAATCAGCCCCAGCATTTT. It yields the protein CASRGGNGNQPQHF.

The chain joins TRBV6-4 to TRBJ1-4; tentatively, D is TRBD1 (5 bases). With 6 bases removed from V and 0 bases from J, the gap between germline ends came to 11 bases. The V gene's germline CDR1 is MRHNA and CDR2 SNTAGT. The CDR3 loop spans 15 amino acids. The CDR3 region has the DNA TGTGCCAGCAGGAGGACATCTGCAACTAATGAAAAACTGTTTTTT. It yields the protein CASRRTSATNEKLFF.

The V and J genes are TRBV7-9 and TRBJ1-6, with TRBD1 matching over 9 bases. The CDR3 consists of 17 residues. V shed 5 bases and J 10 bases; nucleotides not matched to a gene: 15. In germline, CDR1 is SEHNR, CDR2 FQNEAQ (reference sequence). The CDR3 DNA follows: TGTGCCAGCAGCGGATTAACCGGGACAGGGTCGGGGTCACCCCTCCACTTT. This encodes CASSGLTGTGSGSPLHF.

The chain links TRBV7-6 to TRBJ2-3; 11 bases map to TRBD2. The germline V gene encodes CDR1 SGHVS and CDR2 FNYEAQ. CDR3 length: 15 residues. V was clipped by 0 bases and J by 10 bases; unmatched bases: 6. The CDR3 region is CASSLAGSGGAAQYF. The CDR3 DNA reads as TGTGCCAGCAGCTTAGCGGGTAGCGGGGGGGCTGCGCAGTATTTT.

This clone was seen only once. The chain is built from TRBV6-1 and TRBJ1-5, with 8 positions matching TRBD1. J was trimmed by 7 bases and V by 3 bases; bases with no gene match: 11. Germline CDR1 and CDR2: MNHNS and SASEGT. This CDR3 region has 16 residues. The CDR3 sequence is CASSDLPGGAGQPQHF. CDR3 in DNA: TGTGCCAGCAGTGACCTGCCAGGGGGCGCGGGACAGCCCCAGCATTTT.

This chain links TRBV7-8 with TRBJ2-1; TRBD2 is a possible D gene (6 bases). Germline CDR1 SGHVS, CDR2 FQNEAQ. Trimming removed 5 bases at V and 7 bases at J, with 24 bases between. The CDR3 extends over 17 amino acids. CDR3 protein: CASSQQGLARLGNEQFF. CDR3 in DNA: TGTGCCAGCAGCCAGCAGGGTCTAGCGAGACTTGGAAATGAGCAGTTCTTC.

In nucleotides, the CDR3 is TGCGCCAGCTTTTCGCAGGGTAACACTGAAGCTTTCTTT. Translation gives CASFSQGNTEAFF. The chain links TRBV5-1 to TRBJ1-1, with a possible D match to TRBD1 (5 bases). Germline CDR1 is SGHRS and CDR2 is YFSETQ. Trimming removed 7 bases from V and 2 bases from J, with 12 bases in between. The CDR3 spans 13 residues.

The J gene is TRBJ2-3, the V gene TRBV11-2, with TRBD2 matching over 10 bases. CDR3 length: 15 residues. The ends lost 5 bases at V and 3 bases at J; junction bases unmatched: 5. Germline CDR1 SGHAT, CDR2 FQNNGV. The CDR3 protein is CASSVSGRGTDTQYF. The CDR3 DNA reads TGTGCCAGCAGCGTGAGCGGGAGGGGAACAGATACGCAGTATTTT.